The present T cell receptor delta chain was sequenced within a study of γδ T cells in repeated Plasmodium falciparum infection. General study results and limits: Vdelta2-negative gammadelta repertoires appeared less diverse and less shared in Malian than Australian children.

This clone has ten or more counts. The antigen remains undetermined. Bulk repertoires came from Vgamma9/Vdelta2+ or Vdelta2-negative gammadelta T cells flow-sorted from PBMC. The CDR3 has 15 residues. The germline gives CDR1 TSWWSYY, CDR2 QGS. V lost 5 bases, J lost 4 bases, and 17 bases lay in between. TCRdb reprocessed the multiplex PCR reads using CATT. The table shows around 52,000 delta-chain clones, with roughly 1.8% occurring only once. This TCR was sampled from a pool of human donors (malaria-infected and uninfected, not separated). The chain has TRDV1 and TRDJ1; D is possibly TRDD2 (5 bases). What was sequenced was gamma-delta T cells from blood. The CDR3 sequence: CALGLFRDRYDKLIF. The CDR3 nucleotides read TGTGCTCTTGGGCTCTTCCGGGACCGCTACGATAAACTCATCTTT.